The sequence of this TCR beta chain was determined in a study of identical twins. As concerns this clonotype: Its antigen is unidentified.

Template switching introduced a universal primer site, and the cDNA bore unique molecular identifiers. One entry per CDR3 protein results from TCRdb running MiXCR on the 5' RACE reads. This sample has around 960,000 distinct CDR3 sequences, with 9% to 15% found just once. The ends were cut back, 6 bases at V and 5 bases at J, with 20 bases in the middle. The germline gives CDR1 MNHEY, CDR2 SVGEGT. The CDR3 extends over 15 amino acids. Healthy Caucasians provided all donations. Regarding the study as a whole: With abundant cord blood beta clonotypes, insertions were fewer; memory repertoires showed no such pattern. The study found excess low generation probability among twin-shared out-of-frame alpha sequences.

These data were also filed under a second study, of yellow fever vaccine responses in identical twins.

This receptor was obtained from a woman under 30 in good health. V and J are TRBV6-2 or TRBV6-3 and TRBJ2-7; perhaps TRBD2 as D (6 bases). Sequencing was done on a sample of PBMCs. The CDR3 is CASSLGGPWDHEQYV. The CDR3 DNA sequence: TGTGCCAGCAGCCTTGGAGGGCCTTGGGACCACGAGCAGTACGTC.